The 29 T cell receptor beta chains listed next were all sequenced from one sample in a study of response to subunit inactivated influenza vaccine. TCRdb independently ran MiXCR on the RT-PCR reads; one entry per CDR3 protein. This table holds 550,000 to 800,000 distinct CDR3 sequences, around 16% found once. This specimen consisted of PBMCs from blood, obtained roughly 12 days after vaccination. The receptor set was obtained from a middle-aged man who received an inactivated influenza vaccine.

This clonotype has a handful of counts. The J gene is TRBJ1-1, the V gene TRBV6-2 or TRBV6-3; TRBD1 aligns across 9 bases. V shed 6 bases and J 0 bases; nucleotides not matched to a gene: 8. The germline CDR1 and CDR2 sequences are MNHEY and SVGEGT. This CDR3 is built from 16 residues. CDR3 nucleotide sequence: TGTGCCAGCAGCCCCGACAGGGGGGCTATGAACACTGAAGCTTTCTTT. Its translation: CASSPDRGAMNTEAFF.

The sample holds a few counts of this clonotype. V and J are TRBV10-3 and TRBJ2-5; D is possibly TRBD1 or TRBD2 (5 bases each). V was cut by 5 bases and J by 5 bases, with 9 bases left in between. This CDR3 is 12 amino acids long. Germline CDR1 and CDR2: ENHRY and SYGVKD. CDR3 loop: CAISSREETQYF. The CDR3 nucleotides read TGTGCCATCAGTTCCAGGGAGGAGACCCAGTACTTC.

This chain joins TRBV7-9 and TRBJ2-7, with 8 bases that match TRBD1. CDR3 size: 16 residues. Germline V CDR1 and CDR2: SEHNR, FQNEAQ (reference sequence). J gave up 4 bases and V 5 bases, and 13 bases lay outside the gene matches. In DNA, the CDR3 is TGTGCCAGCAGCCCCCCACCCAGGGGGCGCCGGTACGAGCAGTACTTC. This translates into CASSPPPRGRRYEQYF.

The V and J genes are TRBV7-8 and TRBJ2-7, with 7 bases lining up with TRBD1. The CDR3 covers 15 residues. J was trimmed by 3 bases and V by 1 base; bases with no gene match: 6. Germline lookup yields CDR1 SGHVS and CDR2 FQNEAQ. The CDR3 is CASSLDTGADYEQYF. In DNA, the CDR3 is TGTGCCAGCAGCTTAGATACAGGGGCGGACTACGAGCAGTACTTC.

In this sample, this clonotype turned up a few times. The chain couples TRBV29-1 to TRBJ2-1; 8 nucleotides line up with TRBD2. From germline, CDR1 is SQVTM and CDR2 ANQGSEA. The CDR3 runs to 15 residues. J gave up 5 bases and V 4 bases, and 10 bases lay outside the gene matches. The CDR3 loop reads CSVGMGLVLDNEQFF. The CDR3 region has the DNA TGCAGCGTTGGAATGGGACTAGTCCTCGACAATGAGCAGTTCTTC.

This clonotype has a handful of counts. The chain combines TRBV20-1 with TRBJ2-2; tentatively, D is TRBD2 (5 bases). V was cut by 0 bases and J by 6 bases, with 11 bases left in between. Germline V gene sequence: CDR1 DFQATT, CDR2 SNEGSKA (reference sequence). The CDR3 length is 14 residues. The CDR3 reads CSARDVGSPGELFF. CDR3 nucleotides: TGCAGTGCTAGAGATGTAGGGAGTCCCGGGGAGCTGTTTTTT.

This clonotype was picked up many times. The chain combines TRBV5-1 with TRBJ2-3; D is uncertain. V gave up 0 bases and J gave up 3 bases, with 8 bases separating them. This CDR3 comprises 14 residues. CDR1 is SGHRS, CDR2 YFSETQ, per germline. CDR3: CASSLAQATDTQYF. CDR3 in DNA: TGCGCCAGCAGCTTGGCCCAGGCAACAGATACGCAGTATTTT.

The genes are TRBV10-3 and TRBJ1-3; D not resolved. The length of the CDR3 is 16 residues. The V end was cut by 4 bases, the J end by 0 bases, with 13 bases between. CDR1 is ENHRY, CDR2 SYGVKD, per germline. The CDR3 region has the DNA TGTGCCATCAGTGGACCCGGGAGGGTCTCTGGAAACACCATATATTTT. Protein product: CAISGPGRVSGNTIYF.

CDR3 in amino acids: CAWSVSGRYNEQFF. The DNA of the CDR3 is TGTGCCTGGAGTGTTAGCGGTCGTTACAATGAGCAGTTCTTC. The V gene is TRBV30, the J gene TRBJ2-1; TRBD2 might be the D (6 bases). Per the germline V gene, CDR1 is GTSNPN and CDR2 is SVGIG (reference sequence). Trimming took off 0 bases at V and 4 bases at J, with 10 bases between the two ends. This CDR3 comprises 14 residues.

Many counts were recorded for this clonotype. The CDR3 region is CASSEVEGLTEAFF. In DNA form, the CDR3 reads TGTGCCAGCAGCGAGGTGGAAGGGTTGACTGAAGCTTTCTTT. V and J are TRBV4-2 and TRBJ1-1; D call uncertain. The CDR3 covers 14 residues. CDR1 is LGHNA and CDR2 is YNFKEQ in the germline V gene. V lost 5 bases, J lost 5 bases, and 15 bases lay in between.

The chain employs TRBV27 and TRBJ2-3; no clear D gene. Trimming took 5 bases from V and 11 from J, leaving 14 bases between them. The V gene's germline CDR1 is MNHEY and CDR2 SMNVEV (reference sequence). The CDR3 is 12 residues long. The CDR3 protein is CASSLVGGLQYF. The DNA of the CDR3 is TGTGCCAGCAGTCTAGTGGGTGGGCTGCAGTATTTT.

This clonotype was observed a handful of times. The rearrangement joins TRBV3-1 to TRBJ2-3; D call uncertain. Trimming took off 4 bases at V and 15 bases at J, with 17 bases between the two ends. This CDR3 contains 12 residues. Germline loops: CDR1 LGHDT, CDR2 YNNKEL (reference sequence). The CDR3 spells CASSPISGLKYF. In DNA, the CDR3 is TGTGCCAGCAGCCCCATATCGGGCCTGAAATATTTT.

CDR3 loop: CSARVRTGADEQYF. The CDR3, as DNA: TGCAGTGCTAGAGTTAGGACAGGGGCCGACGAGCAGTACTTC. The rearrangement links TRBV20-1 to TRBJ2-7; 9 nucleotides match TRBD1. The CDR3 runs 14 residues. J was trimmed by 5 bases and V by 1 base; bases with no gene match: 6. CDR1 and CDR2 from the germline V gene are DFQATT and SNEGSKA (reference sequence).

A few counts support this clonotype. The J gene is TRBJ2-1, the V gene TRBV5-1; 12 bases are a match to TRBD2. The V gene end was trimmed by 0 bases and the J gene end by 9 bases; junction bases not matched to a gene: 25. Germline loops: CDR1 SGHRS, CDR2 YFSETQ. The CDR3 covers 22 residues. CDR3 in DNA: TGCGCCAGCAGCTTGGAACTAGCGGGAGGTTCATCAAATTTGTATCCCGGTAGTGAGCAGTTCTTC. It translates to CASSLELAGGSSNLYPGSEQFF.

V and J are TRBV28 and TRBJ1-1, with 7 bases matching TRBD1. The CDR3 contains 16 residues. Germline V lookup: CDR1 MDHEN, CDR2 SYDVKM. The V and J ends lost 6 bases and 5 bases, in that order; junction bases with no gene match: 15. The CDR3 DNA sequence: TGTGCCAGCAGGGACAGAACAGGGGAAGGAGGTACTGAAGCTTTCTTT. Its protein product is CASRDRTGEGGTEAFF.

This clonotype has just a few counts. The V and J genes are TRBV6-6 and TRBJ2-2; TRBD1 is a possible D gene (5 bases). In germline, CDR1 is MNHNY, CDR2 SVGAGI (reference sequence). CDR3 length: 14 residues. Trimming pared 6 bases from V and 0 bases from J, leaving 8 bases between. In DNA, the CDR3 is TGTGCCAGCAGGGACACCGCGAACACCGGGGAGCTGTTTTTT. Translated, it gives CASRDTANTGELFF.

This clonotype was detected a few times. This chain connects TRBV28 to TRBJ2-2, with TRBD1 matching over 11 bases. Trimming cost V 6 bases and J 1 base; bases outside gene matches: 1. The CDR3 is made up of 15 amino acids. Germline CDR1 is MDHEN and CDR2 is SYDVKM. CDR3 coding DNA: TGTGCCAGCAGGGACAGGGGGCGGAACACCGGGGAGCTGTTTTTT. This gives the protein CASRDRGRNTGELFF. The variable domain in full, with the rest retrieved from reference TRBV28 and TRBJ2-2, is DVKVTQSSRYLVKRTGEKVFLECVQDMDHENMFWYRQDPGLGLRLIYFSYDVKMKEKGDIPEGYSVSREKKERFSLILESASTNQTSMYLCASRDRGRNTGELFFGEGSRLTVL.

This clonotype has just a few counts. The chain links TRBV11-2 to TRBJ2-3, with D possibly matching TRBD2 (6 bases). From germline, CDR1 is SGHAT and CDR2 FQNNGV. The CDR3 extends over 15 amino acids. Deletions cut 7 bases from V and 2 bases from J, with 16 bases between. For the CDR3, the DNA is TGTGCCAGCACTCGGATGCGGGATAACACAGATACGCAGTATTTT. It encodes CASTRMRDNTDTQYF.

This chain joins TRBV12-3 or TRBV12-4 and TRBJ1-6; weak D call: TRBD1 (5 bases). The CDR3 has 14 amino acids. Between the trimmed V and J ends, which lost 3 bases and 10 bases, there was a span of 13 bases. The CDR3, as DNA: TGTGCCAGCAGTTTTTCAGGGTATAGATCACCCCTCCACTTT. Protein product: CASSFSGYRSPLHF.

The chain joins TRBV11-3 to TRBJ2-1; the D call may be TRBD1 or TRBD2 (5 bases each). The CDR3 is 15 amino acids. Germline CDR1 and CDR2: SGHNT and YENEEA. Trimming pared 2 bases from V and 7 bases from J, leaving 15 bases between. CDR3 DNA: TGTGCCAGCAGCTTATCGGGGCAGGTAGGAAATGAGCAGTTCTTC. Its translation: CASSLSGQVGNEQFF.

The table lists this clonotype with a few counts. The V gene is TRBV27, the J gene TRBJ1-4; 7 bases are shared with TRBD1. CDR1 is MNHEY, CDR2 SMNVEV, per germline (reference sequence). V lost 6 bases and J lost 8; bases outside the gene matches: 12. This CDR3 spans 15 amino acids. The CDR3 DNA reads TGTGCCAGCAGCGCCAACACAGGGGTACTGGAAAAACTGTTTTTT. It translates to CASSANTGVLEKLFF.

This clonotype was counted between two and nine times. The chain recombines TRBV6-1 with TRBJ1-6; TRBD1 is a possible D gene (6 bases). The V and J ends lost 6 bases and 8 bases respectively, with 17 bases between them. CDR1 and CDR2 (germline): MNHNS, SASEGT. This CDR3 has 15 amino acids. The CDR3 region is CASSHQQGRHSPLHF. The CDR3 bases are TGTGCCAGCAGCCATCAACAGGGTCGACATTCACCCCTCCACTTT.

This clonotype was detected only a few times. V gene TRBV20-1 combines with J gene TRBJ2-1; 9 bases fit TRBD2. Germline CDR1 DFQATT, CDR2 SNEGSKA (reference sequence). The CDR3 contains 14 residues. The J segment lost 6 bases and the V segment lost 2 bases, leaving 5 bases of the junction unmatched. CDR3 sequence: CSARPWTSANEQFF. CDR3 bases: TGCAGTGCTAGACCCTGGACTAGCGCCAATGAGCAGTTCTTC.

The sample holds a few counts of this clonotype. The chain carries TRBV7-2 and TRBJ2-1, with D unclear. V was clipped by 4 bases and J by 0 bases, with 10 bases between them. Germline lookup yields CDR1 SGHTA and CDR2 FQGNSA. The CDR3 spans 15 residues. CDR3 in amino acids: CASSSRVGSYNEQFF. DNA for the CDR3: TGTGCCAGCAGCTCCCGGGTGGGCTCCTACAATGAGCAGTTCTTC.

This clonotype was seen a few times. The chain joins TRBV29-1 to TRBJ1-2; possibly TRBD1 for D (6 bases). Germline V gene lookup returns CDR1 SQVTM and CDR2 ANQGSEA. The CDR3 covers 14 residues. Trimming shortened V by 8 bases and J by 8 bases, and 24 bases separated the two germline ends. The DNA for the CDR3 is TGCAGCAAAAAGAGAGGGGGATTCGTTCAGGGCTACACCTTC. It codes for CSKKRGGFVQGYTF.

The chain links TRBV12-3 or TRBV12-4 to TRBJ2-7, with D perhaps matching TRBD1 (5 bases). V was cut by 10 bases and J by 1 base, with 11 bases left in between. There are 12 residues in the CDR3. The CDR3 reads CATGTGSYEQYF. In DNA form, the CDR3 reads TGTGCCACCGGAACAGGATCCTACGAGCAGTACTTC.

This clonotype was seen repeatedly, ten times or more. The V call is TRBV5-1, the J call TRBJ2-3; a weak D match, TRBD1 (6 bases). Germline V gene lookup returns CDR1 SGHRS and CDR2 YFSETQ. V lost 2 bases, J lost 2 bases, and 9 bases lay in between. The CDR3 runs to 14 residues. The CDR3 here is CASSFGQLTDTQYF. For the CDR3, the DNA is TGCGCCAGCAGCTTCGGACAGCTCACAGATACGCAGTATTTT.

The CDR3 DNA sequence: TGTGCCAGCAGTTTATCGGCAGCGAACACTGAAGCTTTCTTT. This codes for CASSLSAANTEAFF. This chain links TRBV12-3 or TRBV12-4 with TRBJ1-1; no clear D gene. With 2 bases removed from V and 1 base from J, the gap between germline ends came to 8 bases. CDR3 size: 14 residues.

This chain uses TRBV5-1 with TRBJ2-3; D could derive from TRBD1 or TRBD2 (5 bases each). Deletions cut 2 bases from V and 4 bases from J, with 11 bases between. The CDR3 loop spans 14 amino acids. Germline assignment: CDR1 SGHRS and CDR2 YFSETQ. The DNA of the CDR3 is TGCGCCAGCAGCTTCGGGACCCCCCCAGATACGCAGTATTTT. It yields the protein CASSFGTPPDTQYF. The full variable domain, its missing parts supplied by reference TRBV5-1 and TRBJ2-3, is KAGVTQTPRYLIKTRGQQVTLSCSPISGHRSVSWYQQTPGQGLQFLFEYFSETQRNKGNFPGRFSGRQFSNSRSEMNVSTLELGDSALYLCASSFGTPPDTQYFGPGTRLTVL.